This T cell receptor (beta chain) was captured in a study of CD8 T cells in Susac syndrome. Study information: Patients with Susac syndrome who were sequenced included roughly 6 with active disease and roughly 8 in remission. Patients with Susac syndrome were therapy-naive, treated with corticosteroids, or treated with intravenous immunoglobulin alone when blood was collected. Overall study findings and caveats: The study recognized that the number of individuals in its TCR sequencing and HLA analysis was relatively small.

Random hexamers served to reverse transcribe roughly 0.5 to 1 ug RNA. Amplification of TCR beta CDR3 was carried out by immunoSEQ multiplex PCR, which covered 54 Vbeta and 13 Jbeta segments. TCRdb re-called the immunoSEQ multiplex PCR reads with MiXCR, one entry per CDR3 protein. The sample includes 130,000 to 150,000 distinct CDR3 sequences, approximately 96% seen only once; the top ten take about 0.08%. About this clonotype itself: Its specificity is not known.

The clonotype was recovered from a human donor with Susac syndrome. Sequencing was done on a sample of CD4+ T cells from PBMCs.

The CDR3 loop is CSVEEGENEQYF. In nucleotides, the CDR3 is TGCAGCGTTGAAGAGGGGGAAAACGAGCAGTACTTC. The chain recombines TRBV29-1 with TRBJ2-7; possibly TRBD1 or TRBD2 for D (5 bases each). The germline gives CDR1 SQVTM, CDR2 ANQGSEA. There are 12 residues in the CDR3. V was pared by 0 bases and J by 5 bases, with 8 bases between.